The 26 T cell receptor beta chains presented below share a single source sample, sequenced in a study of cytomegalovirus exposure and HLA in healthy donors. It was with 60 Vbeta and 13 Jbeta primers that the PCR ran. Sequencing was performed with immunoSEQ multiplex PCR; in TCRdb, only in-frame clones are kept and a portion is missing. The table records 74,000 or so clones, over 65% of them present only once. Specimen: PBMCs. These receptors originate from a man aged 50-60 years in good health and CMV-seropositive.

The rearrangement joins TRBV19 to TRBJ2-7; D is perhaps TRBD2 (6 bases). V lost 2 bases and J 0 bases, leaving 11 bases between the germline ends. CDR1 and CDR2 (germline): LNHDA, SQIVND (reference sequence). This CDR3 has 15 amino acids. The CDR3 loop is CASSITGRGSYEQYF. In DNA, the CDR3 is TGTGCCAGTAGTATAACCGGGAGAGGCTCCTACGAGCAGTACTTC.

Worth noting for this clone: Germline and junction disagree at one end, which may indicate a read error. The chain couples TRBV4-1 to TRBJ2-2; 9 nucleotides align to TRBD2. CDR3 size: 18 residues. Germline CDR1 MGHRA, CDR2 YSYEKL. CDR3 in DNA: TGCGCCAGCAGCCATCCGGCGGGAGGGCCCATTTTTTTCGGGGAGCTGCTTTTT. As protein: CASSHPAGGPIFFGELLF.

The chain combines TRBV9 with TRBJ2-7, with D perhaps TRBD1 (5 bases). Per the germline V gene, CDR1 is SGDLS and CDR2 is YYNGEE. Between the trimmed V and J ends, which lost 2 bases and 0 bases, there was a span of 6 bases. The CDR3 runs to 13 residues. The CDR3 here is CASSVDSSYEQYF. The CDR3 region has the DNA TGTGCCAGCAGCGTTGACAGCTCCTACGAGCAGTACTTC.

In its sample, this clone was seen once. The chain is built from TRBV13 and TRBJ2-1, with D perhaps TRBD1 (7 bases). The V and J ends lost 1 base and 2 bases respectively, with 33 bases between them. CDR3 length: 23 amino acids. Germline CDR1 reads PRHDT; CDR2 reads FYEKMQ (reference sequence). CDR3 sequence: CASSLESRQGGGSRPQPYNEQFF. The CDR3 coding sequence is TGTGCCAGCAGCTTAGAGTCTCGTCAGGGGGGTGGATCACGTCCTCAACCCTACAATGAGCAGTTCTTC. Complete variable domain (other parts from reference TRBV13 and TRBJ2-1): AAGVIQSPRHLIKEKRETATLKCYPIPRHDTVYWYQQGPGQDPQFLISFYEKMQSDKGSIPDRFSAQQFSDYHSELNMSSLELGDSALYFCASSLESRQGGGSRPQPYNEQFFGPGTRLTVL.

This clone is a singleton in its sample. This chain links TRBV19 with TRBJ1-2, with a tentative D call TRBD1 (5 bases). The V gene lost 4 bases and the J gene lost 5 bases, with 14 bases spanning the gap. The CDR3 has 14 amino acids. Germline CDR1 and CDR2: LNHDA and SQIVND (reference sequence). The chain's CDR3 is CASSTGGGVYGYTF. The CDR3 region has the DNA TGTGCCAGTAGTACTGGTGGGGGGGTTTATGGCTACACCTTC. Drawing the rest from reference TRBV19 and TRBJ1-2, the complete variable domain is DGGITQSPKYLFRKEGQNVTLSCEQNLNHDAMYWYRQDPGQGLRLIYYSQIVNDFQKGDIAEGYSVSREKKESFPLTVTSAQKNPTAFYLCASSTGGGVYGYTFGSGTRLTVV.

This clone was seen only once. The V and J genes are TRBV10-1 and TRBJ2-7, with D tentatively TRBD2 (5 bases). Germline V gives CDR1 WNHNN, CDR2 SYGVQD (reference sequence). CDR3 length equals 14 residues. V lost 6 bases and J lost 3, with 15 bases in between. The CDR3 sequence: CASRDSRGSYEQYF. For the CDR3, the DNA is TGCGCCAGCAGGGATAGCAGAGGGAGCTACGAGCAGTACTTC.

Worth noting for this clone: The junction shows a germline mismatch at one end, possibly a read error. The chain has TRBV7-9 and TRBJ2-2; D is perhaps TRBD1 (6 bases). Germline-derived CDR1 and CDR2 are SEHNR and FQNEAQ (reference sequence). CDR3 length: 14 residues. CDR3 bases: TGTTCCAGCAGCTTACAGGGCTCGGGCGGGGAGCTGTTTTTT. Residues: CSSSLQGSGGELFF.

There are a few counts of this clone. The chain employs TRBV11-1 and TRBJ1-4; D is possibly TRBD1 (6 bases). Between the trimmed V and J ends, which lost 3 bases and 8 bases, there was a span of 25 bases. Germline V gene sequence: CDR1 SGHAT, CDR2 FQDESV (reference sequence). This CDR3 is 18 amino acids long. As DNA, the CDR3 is TGTGCCAGCAGCTTCGGGGTGTGGGGGCCCCCCGAGGTGGAAAAACTGTTTTTT. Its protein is CASSFGVWGPPEVEKLFF.

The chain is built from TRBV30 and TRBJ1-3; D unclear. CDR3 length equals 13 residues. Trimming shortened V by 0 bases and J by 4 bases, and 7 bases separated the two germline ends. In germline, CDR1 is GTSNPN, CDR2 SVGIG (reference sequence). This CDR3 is CAWSVDIGNTIYF. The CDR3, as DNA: TGTGCCTGGAGTGTAGACATCGGAAACACCATATATTTT.

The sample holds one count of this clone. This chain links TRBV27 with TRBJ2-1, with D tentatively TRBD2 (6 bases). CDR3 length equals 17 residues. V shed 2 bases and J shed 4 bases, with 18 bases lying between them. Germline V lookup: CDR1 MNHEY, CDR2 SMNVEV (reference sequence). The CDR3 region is CASSLPLSWDCYNEQFF. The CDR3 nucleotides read TGTGCCAGCAGTTTACCACTGTCGTGGGACTGTTACAATGAGCAGTTCTTC.

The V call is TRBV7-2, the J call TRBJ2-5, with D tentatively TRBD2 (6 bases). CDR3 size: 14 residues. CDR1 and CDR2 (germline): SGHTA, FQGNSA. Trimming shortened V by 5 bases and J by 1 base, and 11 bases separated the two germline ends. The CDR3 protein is CASSRGTAQETQYF. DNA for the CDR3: TGTGCCAGCAGCCGCGGGACGGCCCAAGAGACCCAGTACTTC.

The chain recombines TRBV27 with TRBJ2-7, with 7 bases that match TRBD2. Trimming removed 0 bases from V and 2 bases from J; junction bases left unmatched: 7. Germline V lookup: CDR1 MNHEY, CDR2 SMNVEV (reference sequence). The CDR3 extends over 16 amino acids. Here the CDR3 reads CASSLSGGSLPYEQYF. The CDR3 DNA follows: TGTGCCAGCAGTTTATCTGGCGGGAGCCTACCCTACGAGCAGTACTTC.

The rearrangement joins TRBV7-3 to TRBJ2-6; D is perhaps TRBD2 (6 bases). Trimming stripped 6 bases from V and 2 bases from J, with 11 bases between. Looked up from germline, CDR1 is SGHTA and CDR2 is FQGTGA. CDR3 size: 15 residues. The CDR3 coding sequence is TGTGCCAGCAGTCCTAGCGAGGCTGGGGCCAACGTCCTGACTTTC. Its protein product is CASSPSEAGANVLTF.

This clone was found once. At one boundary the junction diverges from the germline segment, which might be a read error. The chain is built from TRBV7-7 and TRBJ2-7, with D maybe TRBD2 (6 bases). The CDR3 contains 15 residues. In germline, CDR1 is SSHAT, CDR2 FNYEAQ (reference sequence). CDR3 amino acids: CASSLAPGVSYEQYF. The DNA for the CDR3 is TGTGCTAGCAGCTTAGCGCCGGGAGTTTCCTACGAGCAGTACTTC.

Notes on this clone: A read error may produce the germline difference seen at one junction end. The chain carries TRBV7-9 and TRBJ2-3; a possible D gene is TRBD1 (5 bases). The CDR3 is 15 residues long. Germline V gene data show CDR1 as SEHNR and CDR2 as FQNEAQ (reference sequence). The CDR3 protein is CSSSLPLGGTDTQYF. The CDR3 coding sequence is TGTTCCAGCAGCCTTCCCTTAGGGGGCACAGATACGCAGTATTTT.

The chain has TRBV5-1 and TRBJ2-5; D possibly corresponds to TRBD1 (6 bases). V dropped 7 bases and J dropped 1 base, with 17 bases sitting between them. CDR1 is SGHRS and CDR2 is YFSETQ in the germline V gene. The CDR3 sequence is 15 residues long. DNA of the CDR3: TGCGCCAGCCGAATGACCGGGACAACCCAAGAGACCCAGTACTTC. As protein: CASRMTGTTQETQYF. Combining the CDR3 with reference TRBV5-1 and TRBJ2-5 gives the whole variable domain KAGVTQTPRYLIKTRGQQVTLSCSPISGHRSVSWYQQTPGQGLQFLFEYFSETQRNKGNFPGRFSGRQFSNSRSEMNVSTLELGDSALYLCASRMTGTTQETQYFGPGTRLLVL.

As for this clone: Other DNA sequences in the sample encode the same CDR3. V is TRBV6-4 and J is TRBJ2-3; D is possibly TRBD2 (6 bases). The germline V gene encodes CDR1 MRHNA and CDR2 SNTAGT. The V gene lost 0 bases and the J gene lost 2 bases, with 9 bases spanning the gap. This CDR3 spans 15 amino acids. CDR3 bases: TGTGCCAGCAGTGACTCGGGACTCAACACAGATACGCAGTATTTT. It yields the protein CASSDSGLNTDTQYF.

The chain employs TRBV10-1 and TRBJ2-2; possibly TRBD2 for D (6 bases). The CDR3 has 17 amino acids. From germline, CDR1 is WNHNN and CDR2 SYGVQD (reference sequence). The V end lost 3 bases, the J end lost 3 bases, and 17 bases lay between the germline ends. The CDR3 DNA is TGCGCCAGCAGTGACGGGCGGGGCCGACCGGACACCGGGGAGCTGTTTTTT. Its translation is CASSDGRGRPDTGELFF.

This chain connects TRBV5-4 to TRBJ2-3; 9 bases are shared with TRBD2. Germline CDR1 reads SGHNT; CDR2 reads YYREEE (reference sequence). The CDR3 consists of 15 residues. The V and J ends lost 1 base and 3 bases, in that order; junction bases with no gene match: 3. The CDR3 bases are TGTGCCAGCAGCTTGACGCTAGCGGGAACAGATACGCAGTATTTT. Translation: CASSLTLAGTDTQYF. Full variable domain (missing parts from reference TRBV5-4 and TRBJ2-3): ETGVTQSPTHLIKTRGQQVTLRCSSQSGHNTVSWYQQALGQGPQFIFQYYREEENGRGNFPPRFSGLQFPNYSSELNVNALELDDSALYLCASSLTLAGTDTQYFGPGTRLTVL.

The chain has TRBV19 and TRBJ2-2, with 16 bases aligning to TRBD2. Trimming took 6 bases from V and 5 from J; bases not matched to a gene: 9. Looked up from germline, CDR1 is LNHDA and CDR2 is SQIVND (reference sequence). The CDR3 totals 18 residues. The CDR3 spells CASRPGLAGGRGTGELFF. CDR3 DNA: TGTGCCAGTAGACCGGGACTAGCGGGAGGGCGAGGTACCGGGGAGCTGTTTTTT. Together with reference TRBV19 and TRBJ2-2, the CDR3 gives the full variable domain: DGGITQSPKYLFRKEGQNVTLSCEQNLNHDAMYWYRQDPGQGLRLIYYSQIVNDFQKGDIAEGYSVSREKKESFPLTVTSAQKNPTAFYLCASRPGLAGGRGTGELFFGEGSRLTVL.

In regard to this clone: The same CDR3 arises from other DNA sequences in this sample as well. CDR3 DNA: TGTGCCAGCAGCTTAGCAGCGAGCACAGATACGCAGTATTTT. Translation: CASSLAASTDTQYF. This chain connects TRBV11-3 to TRBJ2-3; D unresolved. The ends were cut back, 1 base at V and 0 bases at J, with 5 bases in the middle. The germline V gene has CDR1 SGHNT and CDR2 YENEEA. This CDR3 is 14 amino acids long. The whole variable domain, filled in from reference TRBV11-3 and TRBJ2-3, reads EAGVVQSPRYKIIEKKQPVAFWCNPISGHNTLYWYLQNLGQGPELLIRYENEEAVDDSQLPKDRFSAERLKGVDSTLKIQPAELGDSAVYLCASSLAASTDTQYFGPGTRLTVL.

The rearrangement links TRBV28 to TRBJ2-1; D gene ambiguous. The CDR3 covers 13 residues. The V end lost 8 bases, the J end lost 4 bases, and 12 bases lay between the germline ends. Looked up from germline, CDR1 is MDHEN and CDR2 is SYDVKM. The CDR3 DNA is TGTGCCAGCCAAAGCCCCAGGTACAATGAGCAGTTCTTC. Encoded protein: CASQSPRYNEQFF.

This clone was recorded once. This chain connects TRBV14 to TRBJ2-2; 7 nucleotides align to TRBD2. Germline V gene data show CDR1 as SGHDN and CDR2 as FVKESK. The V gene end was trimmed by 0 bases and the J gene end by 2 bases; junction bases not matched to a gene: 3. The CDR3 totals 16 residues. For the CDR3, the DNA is TGTGCCAGCAGCCAAGATACTAGCGTCAACACCGGGGAGCTGTTTTTT. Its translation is CASSQDTSVNTGELFF.

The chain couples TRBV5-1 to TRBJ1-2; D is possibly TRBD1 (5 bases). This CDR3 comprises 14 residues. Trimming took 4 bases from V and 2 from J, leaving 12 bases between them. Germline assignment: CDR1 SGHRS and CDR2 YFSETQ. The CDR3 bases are TGCGCCAGCAGCCTTTCCCCAGGGAACTATGGCTACACCTTC. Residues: CASSLSPGNYGYTF.

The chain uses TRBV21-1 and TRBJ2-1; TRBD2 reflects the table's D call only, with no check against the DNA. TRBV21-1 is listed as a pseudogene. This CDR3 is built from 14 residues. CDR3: CAITSGYAYNEQFF. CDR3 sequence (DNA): TGTGCCATCACGAGCGGGTACGCCTACAATGAGCAGTTCTTC.

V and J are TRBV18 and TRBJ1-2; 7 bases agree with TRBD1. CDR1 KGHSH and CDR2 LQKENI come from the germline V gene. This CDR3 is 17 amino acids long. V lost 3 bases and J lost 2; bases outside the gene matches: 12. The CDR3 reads CASSPNPGQIKNYGYTF. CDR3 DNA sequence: TGTGCCAGCTCACCCAACCCGGGACAGATAAAAAACTATGGCTACACCTTC.